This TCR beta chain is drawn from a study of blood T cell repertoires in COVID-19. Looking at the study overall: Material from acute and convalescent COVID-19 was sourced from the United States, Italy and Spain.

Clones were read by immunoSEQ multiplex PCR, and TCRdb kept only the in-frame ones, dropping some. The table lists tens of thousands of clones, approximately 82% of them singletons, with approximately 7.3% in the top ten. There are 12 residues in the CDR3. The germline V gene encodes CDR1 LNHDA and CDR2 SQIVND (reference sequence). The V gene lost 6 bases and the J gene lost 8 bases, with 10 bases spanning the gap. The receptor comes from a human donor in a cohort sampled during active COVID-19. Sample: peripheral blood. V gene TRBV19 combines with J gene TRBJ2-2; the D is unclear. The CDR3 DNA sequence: TGTGCCAGTAGAAGCTATCCAGGGGAGCTGTTTTTT. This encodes CASRSYPGELFF.